Below, 4 T cell receptor beta chains from the same sample are listed, as sequenced in a study of blood T cell repertoires in COVID-19. The repertoire was sequenced with immunoSEQ multiplex PCR; TCRdb's copy has only in-frame clones and lacks some. The sample yields 200,000 or so clones, 70% to 90% seen once. Material: peripheral blood. The receptors stem from a man aged 45-65 years with acute or convalescent COVID-19.

This chain connects TRBV15 to TRBJ2-1; 7 positions agree with TRBD2. CDR1 is LNHNV and CDR2 is YYDKDF in the germline V gene (reference sequence). The trim removed 4 bases at V and 6 bases at J, leaving 12 bases unmatched. The CDR3 runs to 16 residues. The CDR3 DNA reads TGTGCCACCAGCACCCCAGCGGGGAGGGTTATCAATGAGCAGTTCTTC. Protein sequence: CATSTPAGRVINEQFF.

The chain recombines TRBV6-1 with TRBJ1-1; 8 positions agree with TRBD1. This CDR3 contains 14 residues. The trim removed 3 bases at V and 3 bases at J, leaving 3 bases unmatched. Looked up from germline, CDR1 is MNHNS and CDR2 is SASEGT. In nucleotides, the CDR3 is TGTGCCAGCAGTGAGACAGGGGCGGACACTGAAGCTTTCTTT. Translation: CASSETGADTEAFF.

The V and J genes are TRBV25-1 and TRBJ2-7; D ambiguous. Germline V CDR1 and CDR2: MGHDK, SYGVNS. This CDR3 contains 15 residues. V was pared by 4 bases and J by 2 bases, with 15 bases between. The chain's CDR3 is CASSAHSPNTYEQYF. CDR3 bases: TGTGCCAGCAGTGCCCACAGTCCTAATACCTACGAGCAGTACTTC.

The V and J genes are TRBV18 and TRBJ1-1; TRBD1 aligns across 9 bases. The junction had 8 bases not matched to a gene; V was cut back by 4 bases and J by 5 bases. Germline loops: CDR1 KGHSH, CDR2 LQKENI. The CDR3 runs to 15 residues. The CDR3 spells CASSRSDRGSTEAFF. CDR3 nucleotide sequence: TGTGCCAGCTCACGATCGGACAGGGGAAGTACTGAAGCTTTCTTT.